This TCR beta chain was sequenced during a study of blood T cell repertoires in COVID-19. As for the study in general: PBMCs, B-cell-depleted T cells, or T cells were the source of the cDNA or gDNA that made up the material.

J lost 5 bases, V lost 4 bases, and 17 bases had no gene match. The germline V gene encodes CDR1 SGHRS and CDR2 YFSETQ. The CDR3 runs 17 residues. The data were produced by immunoSEQ multiplex PCR, yet TCRdb's version contains in-frame clones alone and is incomplete. The sample holds under 250,000 clones, 89% seen once. This clone was seen just once. The chain couples TRBV5-1 to TRBJ2-5; 7 nucleotides agree with TRBD2. Sequencing used peripheral blood. The TCR sequence derives from a man in his sixties who had recovered from COVID-19. The CDR3 reads CASSRTLWAGAGETQYF. In DNA, the CDR3 is TGCGCCAGCAGCCGCACTCTTTGGGCGGGAGCAGGGGAGACCCAGTACTTC.